The 3 T cell receptor beta chains reported below all come from one sample, sequenced in a study of T cell changes during pregnancy in multiple sclerosis. Some clones are missing from TCRdb's copy, which holds only in-frame ones; the method was immunoSEQ multiplex PCR. In the table there are about 68,000 clones, over 75% of which are singletons. Sequencing was performed on peripheral blood, taken in the third trimester of pregnancy. These receptors were taken from a female donor with multiple sclerosis, enrolled in a pregnancy study.

V gene TRBV5-6 combines with J gene TRBJ1-2, with 7 bases fitting TRBD1. Germline-derived CDR1 and CDR2 are SGHDT and YYEEEE. V was clipped by 0 bases and J by 6 bases; unmatched bases: 11. The CDR3 is made up of 16 amino acids. CDR3 in amino acids: CASSLEGLGGQNGYTF. The CDR3 region has the DNA TGTGCCAGCAGCTTGGAGGGTTTGGGGGGACAGAATGGCTACACCTTC.

V and J are TRBV18 and TRBJ2-1; TRBD2 might be the D (8 bases). The length of the CDR3 is 16 residues. V lost 3 bases to trimming and J lost 5 bases, with 17 bases between them. CDR1 is KGHSH, CDR2 LQKENI, per germline. As DNA, the CDR3 is TGTGCCAGCTCACCGCCGGGAGGGGGCGGGAACAATGAGCAGTTCTTC. Its protein product is CASSPPGGGGNNEQFF.

The V gene is TRBV5-1, the J gene TRBJ2-5; maybe TRBD2 (6 bases). Germline V gene lookup returns CDR1 SGHRS and CDR2 YFSETQ. V was trimmed by 7 bases and J by 5 bases, leaving 24 bases between them. The CDR3 spans 16 residues. CDR3 loop: CASQITIGGSGETQYF. The CDR3 DNA reads TGCGCCAGCCAGATTACGATTGGGGGGAGTGGTGAGACCCAGTACTTC.